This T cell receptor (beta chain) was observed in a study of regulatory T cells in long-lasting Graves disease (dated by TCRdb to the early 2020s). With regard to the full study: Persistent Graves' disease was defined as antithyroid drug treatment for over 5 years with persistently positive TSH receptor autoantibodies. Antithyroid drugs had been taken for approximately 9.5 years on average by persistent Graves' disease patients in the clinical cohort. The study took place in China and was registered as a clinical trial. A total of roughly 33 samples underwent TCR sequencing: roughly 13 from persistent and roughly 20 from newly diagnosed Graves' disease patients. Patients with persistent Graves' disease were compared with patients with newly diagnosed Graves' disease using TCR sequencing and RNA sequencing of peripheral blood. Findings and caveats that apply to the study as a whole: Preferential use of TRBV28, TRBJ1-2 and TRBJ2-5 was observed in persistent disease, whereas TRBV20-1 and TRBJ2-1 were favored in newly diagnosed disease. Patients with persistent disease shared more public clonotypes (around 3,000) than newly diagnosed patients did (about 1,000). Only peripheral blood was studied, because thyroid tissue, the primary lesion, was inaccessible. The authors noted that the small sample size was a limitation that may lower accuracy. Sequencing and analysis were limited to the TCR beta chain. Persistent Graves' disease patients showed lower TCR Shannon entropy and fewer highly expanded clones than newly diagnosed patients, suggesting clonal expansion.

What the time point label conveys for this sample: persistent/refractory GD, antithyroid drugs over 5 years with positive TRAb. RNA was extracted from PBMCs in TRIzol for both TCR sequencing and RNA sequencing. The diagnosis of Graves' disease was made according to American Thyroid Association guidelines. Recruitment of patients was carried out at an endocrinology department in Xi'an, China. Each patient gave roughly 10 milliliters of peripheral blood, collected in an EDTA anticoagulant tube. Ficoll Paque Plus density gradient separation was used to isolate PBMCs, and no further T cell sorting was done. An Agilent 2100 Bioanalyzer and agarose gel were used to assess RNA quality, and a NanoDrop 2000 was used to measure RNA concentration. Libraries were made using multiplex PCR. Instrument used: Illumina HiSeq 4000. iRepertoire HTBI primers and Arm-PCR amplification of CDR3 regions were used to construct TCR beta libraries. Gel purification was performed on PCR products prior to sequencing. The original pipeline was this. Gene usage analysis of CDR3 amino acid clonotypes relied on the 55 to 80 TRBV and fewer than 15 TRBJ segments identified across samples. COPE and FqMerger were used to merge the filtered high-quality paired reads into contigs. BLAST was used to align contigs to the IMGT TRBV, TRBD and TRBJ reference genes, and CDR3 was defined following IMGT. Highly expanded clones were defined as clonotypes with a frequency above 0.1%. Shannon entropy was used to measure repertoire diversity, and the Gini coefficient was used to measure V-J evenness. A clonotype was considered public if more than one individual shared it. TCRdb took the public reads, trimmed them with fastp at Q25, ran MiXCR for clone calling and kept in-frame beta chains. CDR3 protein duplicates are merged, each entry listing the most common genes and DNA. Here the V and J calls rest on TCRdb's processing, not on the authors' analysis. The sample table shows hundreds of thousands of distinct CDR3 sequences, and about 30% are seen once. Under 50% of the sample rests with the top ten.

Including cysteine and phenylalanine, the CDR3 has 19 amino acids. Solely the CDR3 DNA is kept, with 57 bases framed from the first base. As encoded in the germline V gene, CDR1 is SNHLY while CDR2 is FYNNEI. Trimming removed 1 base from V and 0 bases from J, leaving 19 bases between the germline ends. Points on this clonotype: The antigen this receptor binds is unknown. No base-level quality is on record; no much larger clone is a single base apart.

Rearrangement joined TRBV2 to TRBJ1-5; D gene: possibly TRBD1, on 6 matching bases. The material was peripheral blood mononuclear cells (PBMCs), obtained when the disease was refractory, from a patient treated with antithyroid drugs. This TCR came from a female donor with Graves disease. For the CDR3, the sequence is CASSEGVYDAGDSNQPQHF. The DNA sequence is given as TGTGCCAGCAGTGAAGGGGTTTATGATGCAGGGGATAGCAATCAGCCCCAGCATTTT.